The clone carrying this T cell receptor beta chain was seen repeatedly, ten times or more. The antigen remains unidentified. Template switching created a universal primer site, and the cDNA included unique molecular identifiers. TCRdb redid the calling of the 5' RACE reads with MiXCR, one entry per CDR3 protein. The repertoire holds a few hundred thousand distinct CDR3 sequences, roughly 13% seen once, with roughly 4% in the top ten. CDR3 length: 21 amino acids. Trimming removed 1 base from V and 4 bases from J; junction bases left unmatched: 18. CDR1 is LGHDT, CDR2 YNNKEL, per germline (reference sequence). This entry belongs to a study of identical twins. The study's findings and limits: Researchers reported weaker excess twin sharing in beta out-of-frame sequences. In drawing conclusions, the study used cross-sectional statistical analysis and did not follow the same donors.

The data also belong to a second study, concerning yellow fever vaccine responses in identical twins.

The TCR was taken from a woman between 18 and 30 years old in good health. This chain connects TRBV3-1 to TRBJ2-2, with 10 bases identical to TRBD2. Sequenced: memory (CD45RO+) T cells sorted from blood. The CDR3 DNA reads as TGTGCCAGCAGCCAAGGGGTCCCAGCGGGAGGGCCCCTCCCTTGCACCGGGGAGCTGTTTTTT. Its protein is CASSQGVPAGGPLPCTGELFF.